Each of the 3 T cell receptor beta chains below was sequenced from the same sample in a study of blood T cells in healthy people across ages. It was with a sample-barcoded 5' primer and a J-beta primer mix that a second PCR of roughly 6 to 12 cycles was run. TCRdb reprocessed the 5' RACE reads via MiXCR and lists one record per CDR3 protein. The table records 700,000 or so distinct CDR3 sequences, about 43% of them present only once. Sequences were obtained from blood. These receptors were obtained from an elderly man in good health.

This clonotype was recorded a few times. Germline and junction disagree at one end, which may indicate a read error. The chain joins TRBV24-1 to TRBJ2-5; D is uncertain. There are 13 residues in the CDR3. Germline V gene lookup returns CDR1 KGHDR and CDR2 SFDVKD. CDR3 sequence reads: CVTKSRLGETQYF. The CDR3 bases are TGTGTCACCAAATCCCGGTTGGGGGAGACCCAGTACTTC.

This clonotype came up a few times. CDR3 residues: CASSHDRGPRSPLHF. DNA for the CDR3: TGTGCCAGCAGTCACGACAGGGGACCGAGATCACCCCTCCACTTT. The chain combines TRBV6-2 or TRBV6-3 with TRBJ1-6, with 8 bases fitting TRBD1. With 5 bases clipped from V and 10 bases from J, the junction kept 10 bases outside the gene matches. The CDR3 has 15 amino acids. Germline assignment: CDR1 MNHEY and CDR2 SVGEGT.

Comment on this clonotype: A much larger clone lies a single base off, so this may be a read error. This chain's CDR3 is CSASGLAGGGEQFF. Written as DNA, the CDR3 is TGCAGCGCCTCGGGACTAGCGGGTGGCGGTGAGCAGTTCTTC. The J gene is TRBJ2-1, the V gene TRBV29-1, with 12 bases matching TRBD2. V lost 7 bases and J lost 9; bases outside the gene matches: 10. Per germline, CDR1 SQVTM and CDR2 ANQGSEA. This CDR3 region has 14 residues.